This entry features one TCR beta chain sequence. Its recognized antigen is unknown. Within one base of it there is no much larger clone, and no base qualities were kept. Healthy HIV-negative adults with no recently reported acute infections or vaccinations were included as donors. Only Caucasian adults living in Nashville, Tennessee, USA were represented among the donors. CD8 memory samples consisted of magnetically selected CD45RO+ cells combined with CCR7-negative CD45RA+ effector memory (TemRA) cells. Blood was collected by leukapheresis, and PBMCs were isolated by Ficoll-Histopaque density gradient centrifugation and then cryopreserved in liquid nitrogen vapor phase. Purity and quantity of every magnetically sorted T cell population were checked by analytical flow cytometry. Genomic DNA was isolated from each sorted fraction and quantified by UV absorbance on a Nanodrop 2000c. These data come from a study of shared clonotypes between healthy human individuals (dated by TCRdb to the early 2020s). Study-wide context: The cohort included three men and two women between 18 and 49 years of age. Blood TCR repertoires of about five healthy adults were deeply sequenced to estimate repertoire size and the extent of clonotype sharing between individuals. Between about 0.85 and 10 billion PBMCs per donor were obtained by leukapheresis. Per donor, three plates each were used for CD4 naive and CD4 memory, two for CD8 naive, and one for CD8 memory. To increase sequencing depth and limit assay-specific biases, TCR repertoire library preparation and sequencing were carried out by different laboratories using diverse techniques. The full study reports these points: Because the study included a small number of donors, the genetic and exposure-history diversity represented was limited. Naive subsets generally had larger estimated clonotype richness than memory subsets did. Sampling was restricted to blood, and TCR repertoires in tissue are likely to differ from TCR repertoires in blood. When a few donors were compared, the shared fraction of clonotypes was about 5% for naive CD4, more than 3% for naive CD8, more than 2% for memory CD4, and 0.3% to 0.5% for memory CD8. Incomplete sequencing was indicated by rarefaction of sorted-subset datasets, despite the large sequencing depth. Higher generation probabilities were observed for clonotypes shared by all four sorted-subset donors than for non-shared clonotypes. Based on pairwise subsampling, the degree of clonotype sharing among donors was expected to be affected by sequencing depth.

Using the deep immunoSEQ assay, multiplex PCR amplified TCR CDR3 regions from genomic DNA. For each cell subset, the extracted genomic DNA was distributed evenly across all wells of several immunoSEQ 96-well plates, and each plate served as one replicate. Each replicate PCR for sorted subsets received about 210 ng genomic DNA, equal to roughly 33,000 T cell genomes. Purified libraries were measured with a Qubit 3.0 fluorometer, size-checked on a Bioanalyzer 2100, and measured again with the KAPA Library Quantification kit. A separate single-read 150-cycle Illumina NextSeq 550 flow cell was used to sequence each immunoSEQ 96-well plate. In the original analysis: Because the immunoSEQ output included only junctional sequences and no quality scores, the filtering could not be the same as the filtering used for full-length reads. Sequences were annotated with PyIR, a Python wrapper for IgBLAST v1.9, using IMGT germline references to assign V/J genes and CDR3. Reads were filtered out if the reads had weak V/J assignments (E-value above 1e-6), no CDR3, stop codons, out-of-frame junctions, or ambiguous translated residues. V3J clonotypes were defined by identical inferred V gene, J gene, and CDR3 amino acid sequence. Percentage overlap between repertoires was calculated by dividing the number of shared unique clonotypes by the size of the smaller repertoire. Richness of each repertoire was evaluated using RTK rarefaction, the Chao1 estimator, and Recon v2.1 estimates of unobserved clonotypes. Generation probabilities for all TCRbeta clonotypes obtained by the gDNA method from a few donors were computed using OLGA. Here the immuneACCESS table is served through TCRdb, limited to in-frame sequences with V and J called. Missing clones are a known gap in these copies; in checked studies unresolved V genes cover under half, and the rest lacks a known reason. V, J and clone size reflect that table, while D and trimming were determined from the DNA. The sample table records roughly 700,000 clones; 90% of these occur just once. The ten most abundant clones make up around a third of the sample.

Counted from cysteine to phenylalanine, this CDR3 has 13 amino acids. Of the read, only the CDR3 DNA is kept; its 39 bases are in frame from base 1. As encoded in the germline V gene, CDR1 is SGHAT while CDR2 is FQNNGV. Ends trimmed: V by 5 bases, J by 5 bases; bases unmatched to a gene: 3. The sequence was obtained from a man younger than 35 in good health. Some clones in this sample may be carry-over from other donors' samples. The sample taken for sequencing was memory CD8+ T cells from PBMCs. This specimen's cell subset or site label, interpreted: CD45RO+ cells pooled with CCR7-negative TemRA cells. The sequence links TRBV11-2 to TRBJ2-1; the central 7 bases match TRBD1. The nucleotide sequence is given as TGTGCCAGCAGCCTCGGGACAGACAATGAGCAGTTCTTC. It translates to CASSLGTDNEQFF. The variable domain in full, with residues beyond the CDR3 obtained from the reference TRBV11-2 and TRBJ2-1 genes, is EAGVAQSPRYKIIEKRQSVAFWCNPISGHATLYWYQQILGQGPKLLIQFQNNGVVDDSQLPKDRFSAERLKGVDSTLKIQPAKLEDSAVYLCASSLGTDNEQFFGPGTRLTVL.